These 3 T cell receptor beta chains came from one sample sequenced in a study of breast tumors, draining lymph nodes, adjacent tissues. Using its own MiXCR run on the multiplex PCR reads, TCRdb lists one record per CDR3 protein. The sample yields roughly 100,000 distinct CDR3 sequences, about 29% seen once. Samples came from axillary lymph nodes draining the breast cancer. The source material was axillary lymph node tissue. These receptors all come from a female donor with breast cancer. Some clones in this sample may be carry-over from other donors' samples.

This clonotype was seen many times. This chain links TRBV6-5 with TRBJ1-2, with TRBD1 matching 10 bases. The CDR3 is made up of 14 amino acids. V lost 5 bases and J lost 7; bases outside the gene matches: 7. The germline CDR1 and CDR2 sequences are MNHEY and SVGAGI. CDR3 bases: TGTGCCAGCAGTCGAGACAGGGGGCGCAGTGGCTACACCTTC. Protein product: CASSRDRGRSGYTF.

The V gene is TRBV7-3, the J gene TRBJ2-5; the D gene could be TRBD1 or TRBD2 (6 bases each). The length of the CDR3 is 14 residues. Germline assignment: CDR1 SGHTA and CDR2 FQGTGA. Trimming pared 5 bases from V and 7 bases from J, leaving 17 bases between. CDR3 residues: CASSKTGAEGTQYF. CDR3 nucleotide sequence: TGTGCCAGCAGCAAGACGGGGGCGGAAGGGACCCAGTACTTC.

The chain links TRBV5-8 to TRBJ1-1; tentatively, D is TRBD1 (5 bases). Trimming removed 6 bases at V and 0 bases at J, with 18 bases between. Germline loops: CDR1 SGHTS, CDR2 YDEGEE. The CDR3 runs 16 residues. DNA of the CDR3: TGTGCCAGCACCTGGGGGGAGGGAACAGTGAACACTGAAGCTTTCTTT. The encoded protein is CASTWGEGTVNTEAFF.